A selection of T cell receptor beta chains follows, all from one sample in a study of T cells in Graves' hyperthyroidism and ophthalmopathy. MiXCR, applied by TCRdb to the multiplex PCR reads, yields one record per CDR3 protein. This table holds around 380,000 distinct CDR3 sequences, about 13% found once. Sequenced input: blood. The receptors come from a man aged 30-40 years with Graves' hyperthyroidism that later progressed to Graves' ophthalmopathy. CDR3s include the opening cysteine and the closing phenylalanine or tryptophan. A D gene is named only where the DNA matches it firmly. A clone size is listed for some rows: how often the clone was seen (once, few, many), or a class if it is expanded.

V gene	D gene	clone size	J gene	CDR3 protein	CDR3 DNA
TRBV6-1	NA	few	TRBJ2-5	CASSPMTAGQETQYF	TGTGCCAGCAGTCCGATGACTGCGGGCCAAGAGACCCAGTACTTC
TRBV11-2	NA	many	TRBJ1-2	CASSLAGENYGYTF	TGTGCCAGCAGCTTAGCAGGGGAGAACTATGGCTACACCTTC
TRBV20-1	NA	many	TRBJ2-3	CSASGGTDTQYF	TGCAGTGCTAGCGGGGGAACAGATACGCAGTATTTT
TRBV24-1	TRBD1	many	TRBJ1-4	CATSVGQGTNEKLFF	TGTGCCACCAGTGTTGGACAGGGAACTAATGAAAAACTGTTTTTT
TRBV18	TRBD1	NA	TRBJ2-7	CVSSPAGTGGTYEQYF	TGTGTCAGCTCACCCGCCGGGACAGGGGGGACCTACGAGCAGTACTTC
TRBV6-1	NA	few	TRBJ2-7	CASSRGWYEQYF	TGTGCCAGCAGCAGGGGTTGGTACGAGCAGTACTTC
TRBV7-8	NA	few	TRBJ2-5	CASSLTHQETQYF	TGTGCCAGCAGCTTAACACATCAAGAGACCCAGTACTTC
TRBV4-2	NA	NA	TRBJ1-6	CASSPPGRDYNSPLHF	TGTGCCAGCAGCCCCCCCGGGAGGGACTATAATTCACCCCTCCACTTT
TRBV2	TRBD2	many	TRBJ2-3	CASSEVAGGDTDTQYF	TGTGCCAGCAGTGAAGTAGCGGGGGGAGACACAGATACGCAGTATTTT
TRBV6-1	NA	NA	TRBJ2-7	CASSEGHGPSYEQYF	TGTGCCAGCAGTGAAGGGCACGGACCGTCCTACGAGCAGTACTTC
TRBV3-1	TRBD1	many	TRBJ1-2	CASSQGQRDGYTF	TGTGCCAGCAGCCAGGGACAGAGGGATGGCTACACCTTC
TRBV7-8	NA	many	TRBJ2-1	CASSPQGDWISYNEQFF	TGTGCCAGCAGCCCCCAGGGGGACTGGATATCCTACAATGAGCAGTTCTTC
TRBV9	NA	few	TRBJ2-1	CASSSPGGRSYNEQFF	TGTGCCAGCAGCTCCCCAGGTGGTCGGTCCTACAATGAGCAGTTCTTC
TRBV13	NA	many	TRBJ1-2	CASSMADGTDYGYTF	TGTGCCAGCAGCATGGCAGATGGAACGGACTATGGCTACACCTTC
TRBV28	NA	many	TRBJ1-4	CASSLSSYEGFEKLFF	TGTGCCAGCAGTTTAAGTTCGTACGAGGGTTTCGAAAAACTGTTTTTT
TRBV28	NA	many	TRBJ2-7	CASRVENYEQYF	TGTGCCAGCAGAGTCGAGAACTACGAGCAGTACTTC